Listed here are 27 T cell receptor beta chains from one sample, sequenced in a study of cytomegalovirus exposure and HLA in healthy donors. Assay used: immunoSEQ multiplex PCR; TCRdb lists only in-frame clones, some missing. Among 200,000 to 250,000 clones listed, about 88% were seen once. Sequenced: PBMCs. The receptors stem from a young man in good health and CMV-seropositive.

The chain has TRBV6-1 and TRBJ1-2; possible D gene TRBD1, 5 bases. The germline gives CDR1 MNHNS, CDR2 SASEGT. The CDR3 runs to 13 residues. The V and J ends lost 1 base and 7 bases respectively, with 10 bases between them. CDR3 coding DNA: TGTGCCAGCAGTGAAGGTCATGGGGGTGGCTACACCTTC. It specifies CASSEGHGGGYTF.

CDR3: CASRPRTVSNQPQHF. The CDR3 nucleotides read TGTGCCAGCAGGCCCCGAACAGTTAGCAATCAGCCCCAGCATTTT. J is TRBJ1-5 and V is TRBV5-6; D is uncertain. The CDR3 loop spans 15 amino acids. In germline, CDR1 is SGHDT, CDR2 YYEEEE. Trimming left V 5 bases short and J 0 bases short, with 12 bases between.

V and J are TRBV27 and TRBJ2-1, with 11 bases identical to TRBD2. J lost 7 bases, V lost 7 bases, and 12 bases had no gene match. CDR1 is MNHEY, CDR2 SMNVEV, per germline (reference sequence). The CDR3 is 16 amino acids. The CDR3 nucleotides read TGTGCCAGCACCGCCCGCTTGATAGCGGGAGGGAATGAGCAGTTCTTC. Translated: CASTARLIAGGNEQFF.

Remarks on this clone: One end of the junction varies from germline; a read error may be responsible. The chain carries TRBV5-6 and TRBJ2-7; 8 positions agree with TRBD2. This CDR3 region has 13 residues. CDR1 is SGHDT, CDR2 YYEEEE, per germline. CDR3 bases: TGTGCCAGCAGCTTGGCCAACGTAGCGGGGTACAGTTTC. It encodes CASSLANVAGYSF.

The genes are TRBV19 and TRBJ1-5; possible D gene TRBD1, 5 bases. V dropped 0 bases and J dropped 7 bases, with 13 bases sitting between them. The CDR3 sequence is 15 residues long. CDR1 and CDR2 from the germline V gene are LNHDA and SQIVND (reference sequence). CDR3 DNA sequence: TGTGCCAGTAGTATAGATTGGAAAGGGGACCAGCCCCAGCATTTT. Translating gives CASSIDWKGDQPQHF.

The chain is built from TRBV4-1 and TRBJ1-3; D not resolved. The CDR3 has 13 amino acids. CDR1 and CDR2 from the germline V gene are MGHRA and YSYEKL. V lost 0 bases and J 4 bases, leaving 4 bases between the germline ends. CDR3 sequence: CASSQETGNTIYF. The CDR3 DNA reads TGCGCCAGCAGCCAAGAGACAGGAAACACCATATATTTT.

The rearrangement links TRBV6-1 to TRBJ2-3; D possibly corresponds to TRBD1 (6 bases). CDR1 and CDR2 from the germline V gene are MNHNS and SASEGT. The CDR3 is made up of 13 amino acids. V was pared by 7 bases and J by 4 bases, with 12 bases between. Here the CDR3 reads CASIRGRADTQYF. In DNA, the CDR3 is TGTGCCAGCATTAGGGGGAGAGCAGATACGCAGTATTTT.

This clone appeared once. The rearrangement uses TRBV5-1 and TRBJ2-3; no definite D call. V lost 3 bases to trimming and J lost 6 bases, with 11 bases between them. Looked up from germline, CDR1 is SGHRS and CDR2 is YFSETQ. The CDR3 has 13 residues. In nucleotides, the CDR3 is TGCGCCAGCAGCTCTGAGGCCATGGATACGCAGTATTTT. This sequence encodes CASSSEAMDTQYF. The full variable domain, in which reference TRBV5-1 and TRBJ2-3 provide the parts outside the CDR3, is KAGVTQTPRYLIKTRGQQVTLSCSPISGHRSVSWYQQTPGQGLQFLFEYFSETQRNKGNFPGRFSGRQFSNSRSEMNVSTLELGDSALYLCASSSEAMDTQYFGPGTRLTVL.

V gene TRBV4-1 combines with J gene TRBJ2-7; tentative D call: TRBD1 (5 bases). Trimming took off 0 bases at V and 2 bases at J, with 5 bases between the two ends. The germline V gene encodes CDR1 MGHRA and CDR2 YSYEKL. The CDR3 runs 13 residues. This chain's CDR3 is CASSQEGAYEQYF. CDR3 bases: TGCGCCAGCAGCCAAGAAGGGGCCTACGAGCAGTACTTC.

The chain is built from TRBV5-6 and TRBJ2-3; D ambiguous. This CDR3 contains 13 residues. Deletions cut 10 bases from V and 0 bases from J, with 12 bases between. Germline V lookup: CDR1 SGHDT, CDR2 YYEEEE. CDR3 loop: CAVHTSSTDTQYF. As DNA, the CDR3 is TGTGCCGTCCACACTTCAAGCACAGATACGCAGTATTTT.

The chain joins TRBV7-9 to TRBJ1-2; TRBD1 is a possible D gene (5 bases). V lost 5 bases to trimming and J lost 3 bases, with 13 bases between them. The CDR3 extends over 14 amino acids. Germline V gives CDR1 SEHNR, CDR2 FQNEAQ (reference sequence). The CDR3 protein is CASSPRDGYYGYTF. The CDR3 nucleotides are TGTGCCAGCAGCCCGCGGGACGGATACTATGGCTACACCTTC.

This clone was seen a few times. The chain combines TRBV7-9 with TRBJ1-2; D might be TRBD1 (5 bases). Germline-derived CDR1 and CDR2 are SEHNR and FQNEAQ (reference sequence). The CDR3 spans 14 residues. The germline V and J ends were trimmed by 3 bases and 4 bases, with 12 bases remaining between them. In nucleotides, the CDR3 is TGTGCCAGCAGCTTTGGGGACTCCTCCTATGGCTACACCTTC. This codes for CASSFGDSSYGYTF.

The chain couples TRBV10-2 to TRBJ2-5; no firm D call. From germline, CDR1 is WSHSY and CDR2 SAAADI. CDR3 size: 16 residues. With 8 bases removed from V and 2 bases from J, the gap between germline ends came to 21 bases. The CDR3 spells CASGPDRQRAQETQYF. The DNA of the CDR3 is TGCGCCAGCGGCCCGGACCGCCAAAGGGCGCAAGAGACCCAGTACTTC.

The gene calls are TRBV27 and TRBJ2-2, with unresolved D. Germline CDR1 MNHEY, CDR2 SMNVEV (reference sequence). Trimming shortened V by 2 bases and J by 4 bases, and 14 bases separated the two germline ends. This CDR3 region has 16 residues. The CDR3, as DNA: TGTGCCAGCAGTTTAAGTCCCAACCGAGTCACCGGGGAGCTGTTTTTT. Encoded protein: CASSLSPNRVTGELFF.

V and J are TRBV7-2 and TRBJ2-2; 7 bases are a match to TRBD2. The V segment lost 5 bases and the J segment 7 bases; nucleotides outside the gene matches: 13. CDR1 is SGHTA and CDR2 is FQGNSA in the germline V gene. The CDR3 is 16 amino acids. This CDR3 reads CASSRFSAGEGGELFF. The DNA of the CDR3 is TGTGCCAGCAGCCGATTCTCTGCGGGAGAGGGCGGGGAGCTGTTTTTT.

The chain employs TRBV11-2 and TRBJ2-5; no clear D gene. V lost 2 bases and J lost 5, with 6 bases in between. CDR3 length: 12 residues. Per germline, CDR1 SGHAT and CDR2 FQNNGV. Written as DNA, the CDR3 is TGTGCCAGCAGCTTATCTTGGGAGACCCAGTACTTC. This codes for CASSLSWETQYF. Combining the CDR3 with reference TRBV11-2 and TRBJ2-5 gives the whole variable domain EAGVAQSPRYKIIEKRQSVAFWCNPISGHATLYWYQQILGQGPKLLIQFQNNGVVDDSQLPKDRFSAERLKGVDSTLKIQPAKLEDSAVYLCASSLSWETQYFGPGTRLLVL.

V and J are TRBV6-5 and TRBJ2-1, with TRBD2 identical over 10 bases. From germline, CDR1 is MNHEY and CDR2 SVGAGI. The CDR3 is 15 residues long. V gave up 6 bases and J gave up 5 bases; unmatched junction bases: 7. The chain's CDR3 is CASRSTSGENNEQFF. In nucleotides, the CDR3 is TGTGCCAGCAGGTCCACTAGCGGGGAAAACAATGAGCAGTTCTTC.

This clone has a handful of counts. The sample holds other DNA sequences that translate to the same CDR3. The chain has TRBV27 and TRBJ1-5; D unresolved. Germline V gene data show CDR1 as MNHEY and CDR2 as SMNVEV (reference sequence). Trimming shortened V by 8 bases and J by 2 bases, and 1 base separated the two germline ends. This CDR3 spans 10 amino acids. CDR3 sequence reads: CASGNQPQHF. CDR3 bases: TGTGCCAGCGGCAATCAGCCCCAGCATTTT.

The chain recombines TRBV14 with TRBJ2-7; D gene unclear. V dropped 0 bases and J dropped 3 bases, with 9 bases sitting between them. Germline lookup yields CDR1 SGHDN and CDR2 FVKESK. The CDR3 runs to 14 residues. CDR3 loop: CASSQEGSYYEQYF. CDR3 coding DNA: TGTGCCAGCAGCCAAGAAGGGTCCTACTACGAGCAGTACTTC.

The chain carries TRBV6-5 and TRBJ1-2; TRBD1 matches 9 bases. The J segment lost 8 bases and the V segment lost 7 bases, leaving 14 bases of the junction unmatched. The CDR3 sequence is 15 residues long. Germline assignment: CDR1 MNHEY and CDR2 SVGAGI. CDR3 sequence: CASKPAGQGFGGYTF. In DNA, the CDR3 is TGTGCCAGCAAGCCTGCAGGACAGGGGTTTGGCGGCTACACCTTC.

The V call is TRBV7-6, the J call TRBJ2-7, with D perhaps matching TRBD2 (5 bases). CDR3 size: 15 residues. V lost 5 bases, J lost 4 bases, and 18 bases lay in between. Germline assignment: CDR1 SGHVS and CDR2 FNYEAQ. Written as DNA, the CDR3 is TGTGCCAGCAGCAATGTTGGGAGCCCGGGGTACGAGCAGTACTTC. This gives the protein CASSNVGSPGYEQYF.

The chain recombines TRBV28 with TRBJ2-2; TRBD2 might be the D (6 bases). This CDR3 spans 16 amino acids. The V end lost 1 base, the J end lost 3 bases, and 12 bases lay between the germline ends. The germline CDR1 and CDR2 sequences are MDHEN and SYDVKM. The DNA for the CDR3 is TGTGCCAGCAGTTTATTGGGGACTCGACACACCGGGGAGCTGTTTTTT. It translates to CASSLLGTRHTGELFF.

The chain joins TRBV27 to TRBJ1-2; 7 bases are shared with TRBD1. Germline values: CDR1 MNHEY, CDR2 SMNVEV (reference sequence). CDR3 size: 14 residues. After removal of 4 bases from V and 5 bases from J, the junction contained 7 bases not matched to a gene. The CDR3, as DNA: TGTGCCAGCAGTTCGGACAGGAGTTCGTATGGCTACACCTTC. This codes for CASSSDRSSYGYTF.

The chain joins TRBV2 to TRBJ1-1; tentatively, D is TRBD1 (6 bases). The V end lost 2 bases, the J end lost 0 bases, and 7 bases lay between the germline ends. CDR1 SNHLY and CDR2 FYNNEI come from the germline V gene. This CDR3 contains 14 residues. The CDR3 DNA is TGTGCCAGCAGTGAACAGGGGATGAACACTGAAGCTTTCTTT. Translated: CASSEQGMNTEAFF.

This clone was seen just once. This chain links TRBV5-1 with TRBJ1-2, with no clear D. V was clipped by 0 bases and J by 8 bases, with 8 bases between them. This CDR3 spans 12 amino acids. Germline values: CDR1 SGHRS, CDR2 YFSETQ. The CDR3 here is CASSLVLGGYTF. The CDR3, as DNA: TGCGCCAGCAGCTTGGTACTGGGGGGCTACACCTTC.

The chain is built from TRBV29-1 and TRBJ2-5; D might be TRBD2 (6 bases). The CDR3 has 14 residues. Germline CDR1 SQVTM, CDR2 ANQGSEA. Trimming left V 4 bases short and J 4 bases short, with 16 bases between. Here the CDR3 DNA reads TGCAGCGTTGGAGGAGGGAGAAGTGGAGAGACCCAGTACTTC. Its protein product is CSVGGGRSGETQYF.

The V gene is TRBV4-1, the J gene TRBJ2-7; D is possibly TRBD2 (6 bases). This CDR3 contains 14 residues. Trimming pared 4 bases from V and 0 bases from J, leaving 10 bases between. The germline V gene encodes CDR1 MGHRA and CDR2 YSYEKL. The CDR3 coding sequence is TGCGCCAGCAGCCCGCGGGACGGCTCCTACGAGCAGTACTTC. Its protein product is CASSPRDGSYEQYF.